This TCR beta chain was profiled in a study of cytomegalovirus exposure and HLA in healthy donors. Study-level results: Generally TCR sequences proved uncommon, though certain public TCRs appeared in numerous donors.

With regard to this clone: What it binds is unknown.

The V and J ends lost 0 bases and 0 bases, in that order; junction bases with no gene match: 5. The germline V gene has CDR1 SGHRS and CDR2 YFSETQ. This CDR3 has 18 residues. Clones were read by immunoSEQ multiplex PCR, and TCRdb kept only the in-frame ones, dropping some. The table records some 250,000 clones, about 90% of them present only once. This chain connects TRBV5-1 to TRBJ1-6; 8 bases align to TRBD1. Sequenced sample: PBMCs. The source of this sequence is a young woman in good health and CMV-seronegative. The CDR3 DNA reads as TGCGCCAGCAGCTTGGCACGGGACAGGACCTCCTATAATTCACCCCTCCACTTT. It specifies CASSLARDRTSYNSPLHF.